Below, 5 T cell receptor beta chains from the same sample are listed, as sequenced in a study of T cells expressing NK-cell markers. TCRdb reprocessed the 5' RACE reads, with one entry per CDR3 protein and no DNA. This sample contains roughly 160,000 distinct CDR3 sequences. Sequencing used blood T cells: a sorted CD56 or NKG2C T cell subset, CD4+ or CD8+ T cells, or bulk PBMC T cells (not recorded which). Receptors originate from a woman between 18 and 75 years old in good health.

J is TRBJ2-7 and V is TRBV29-1. Per the germline V gene, CDR1 is SQVTM and CDR2 is ANQGSEA. The CDR3 loop spans 11 amino acids. The CDR3 loop is CSVVREYEQYF.

This chain uses TRBV7-3 with TRBJ2-1; TCRdb outputs TRBD1, but without DNA this stays unchecked. The CDR3 contains 15 residues. Germline loops: CDR1 SGHTA, CDR2 FQGTGA. This CDR3 is CASSPQGQGPNEQFF. The whole variable domain, remainder taken from reference TRBV7-3 and TRBJ2-1, is GAGVSQTPSNKVTEKGKYVELRCDPISGHTALYWYRQSLGQGPEFLIYFQGTGAADDSGLPNDRFFAVRPEGSVSTLKIQRTERGDSAVYLCASSPQGQGPNEQFFGPGTRLTVL.

V and J are TRBV3-1 and TRBJ2-7. Germline CDR1 and CDR2: LGHDT and YNNKEL (reference sequence). This CDR3 is 12 amino acids long. CDR3 loop: CASSQNPREQYF.

The chain has TRBV12-3 or TRBV12-4 and TRBJ2-3; with no DNA, the TCRdb D assignment of TRBD2 cannot be verified. The CDR3 totals 16 residues. The CDR3: CASRMTSGGYTDTQYF.

V usage is TRBV4-2 and J usage is TRBJ2-4; TCRdb picks TRBD1, but there is no DNA to check that call. This CDR3 is built from 16 residues. Looked up from germline, CDR1 is LGHNA and CDR2 is YNFKEQ. This CDR3 is CASSQAGQKAKNIQYF.